The next 27 T cell receptor beta chains were all read from a single sample in a study of tissue T cells after allogeneic stem cell transplantation. Assay used: immunoSEQ multiplex PCR; TCRdb lists only in-frame clones, some missing. The sample records over a thousand clones, roughly 77% being singletons. This sample comprised stomach tissue, obtained at autopsy. The receptors stem from a male patient aged 40 to 70 with steroid-refractory graft-versus-host disease after an allogeneic stem cell transplant. Some T cells may trace back to the graft donor.

In this sample, this clone turned up once. The rearrangement links TRBV29-1 to TRBJ2-3; 11 bases line up with TRBD1. Trimming removed 6 bases from V and 6 bases from J; junction bases left unmatched: 5. Germline-derived CDR1 and CDR2 are SQVTM and ANQGSEA. This CDR3 contains 13 residues. DNA for the CDR3: TGCAGCGTAGGGGGGACAGGGGGTGATACGCAGTATTTT. Protein: CSVGGTGGDTQYF.

This chain joins TRBV3-1 (or the pseudogene TRBV3-2) and TRBJ1-5; tentatively, D is TRBD1 (5 bases). The germline V gene encodes CDR1 LGHDT and CDR2 YNNKEL (reference sequence). The CDR3 has 16 residues. Trimming took 0 bases from V and 7 from J, leaving 16 bases between them. The CDR3 sequence: CASSQDSRASGQPQHF. The CDR3, as DNA: TGTGCCAGCAGCCAAGATAGCAGGGCCTCGGGACAGCCCCAGCATTTT.

This chain's CDR3 is CASSQRAGGRPGELFF. In nucleotides, the CDR3 is TGTGCCAGCAGCCAAAGAGCGGGGGGGCGTCCCGGGGAGCTGTTTTTT. The rearrangement joins TRBV4-2 to TRBJ2-2; 10 bases map to TRBD2. After removal of 2 bases from V and 6 bases from J, the junction contained 6 bases not matched to a gene. Germline-derived CDR1 and CDR2 are LGHNA and YNFKEQ. The CDR3 contains 16 residues.

The genes are TRBV9 and TRBJ1-1, with a possible D match to TRBD1 (6 bases). The CDR3 is made up of 18 amino acids. Germline V lookup: CDR1 SGDLS, CDR2 YYNGEE. V dropped 2 bases and J dropped 5 bases, with 25 bases sitting between them. Here the CDR3 DNA reads TGTGCCAGCAGCGTTGGGGAGGACAGTGGGTTAGGTGTGACTGAAGCTTTCTTT. It codes for CASSVGEDSGLGVTEAFF. Full variable domain (rest looked up from reference TRBV9 and TRBJ1-1): DSGVTQTPKHLITATGQRVTLRCSPRSGDLSVYWYQQSLDQGLQFLIQYYNGEERAKGNILERFSAQQFPDLHSELNLSSLELGDSALYFCASSVGEDSGLGVTEAFFGQGTRLTVV.

The chain links TRBV6-6 to TRBJ1-5, with TRBD1 identical over 8 bases. Per germline, CDR1 MNHNY and CDR2 SVGAGI (reference sequence). V was clipped by 6 bases and J by 7 bases; unmatched bases: 8. This CDR3 has 14 amino acids. CDR3 coding DNA: TGTGCCAGCAGGGGAGGACAGGGAGGACAGCCCCAGCATTTT. It encodes CASRGGQGGQPQHF.

V is TRBV7-8 and J is TRBJ2-5; 8 bases are a match to TRBD1. The germline CDR1 and CDR2 sequences are SGHVS and FQNEAQ. J gave up 5 bases and V 1 base, and 3 bases lay outside the gene matches. This CDR3 contains 14 residues. The CDR3 region is CASSLDQGAETQYF. CDR3 in DNA: TGTGCCAGCAGCTTAGATCAGGGGGCGGAGACCCAGTACTTC.

This clone was seen more than once but under ten times. CDR3: CASSYRGEREAFF. For the CDR3, the DNA is TGTGCCAGCAGTTACCGCGGGGAGCGTGAAGCTTTCTTT. The chain employs TRBV6-5 and TRBJ1-1; D not certain. CDR1 is MNHEY, CDR2 SVGAGI, per germline. The CDR3 runs to 13 residues. Between the trimmed V and J ends, which lost 2 bases and 7 bases, there was a span of 11 bases.

This clone was detected a few times. CDR3 nucleotide sequence: TGTGCGGAGGGGGCCAACGTCCTGACTTTC. It specifies CAEGANVLTF. The rearrangement joins TRBV11-2 to TRBJ2-6; D is ambiguous. This CDR3 has 10 amino acids. CDR1 and CDR2 from the germline V gene are SGHAT and FQNNGV.

As concerns this clone: This CDR3 is also generated by other DNA sequences in the sample. CDR3 nucleotides: TGTGCCACCAGAGGGACAGGGGGCACCGGGGAGCTGTTTTTT. Translating it yields CATRGTGGTGELFF. This rearrangement joins TRBV24-1 to TRBJ2-2; 11 bases map to TRBD1. Germline V gene lookup returns CDR1 KGHDR and CDR2 SFDVKD. The J segment lost 4 bases and the V segment lost 7 bases, leaving 1 base of the junction unmatched. CDR3 length: 14 amino acids.

The chain carries TRBV27 and TRBJ2-6; D may correspond to TRBD1 or TRBD2 (5 bases each). The germline gives CDR1 MNHEY, CDR2 SMNVEV (reference sequence). V gave up 3 bases and J gave up 0 bases, with 9 bases separating them. The CDR3 extends over 16 amino acids. The CDR3 region is CASSFGAFSGANVLTF. The CDR3 DNA sequence: TGTGCCAGCAGTTTCGGGGCCTTCTCTGGGGCCAACGTCCTGACTTTC.

The V and J genes are TRBV7-2 and TRBJ2-2; D not certain. Germline-derived CDR1 and CDR2 are SGHTA and FQGNSA. Deletions cut 5 bases from V and 7 bases from J, with 17 bases between. The CDR3 extends over 15 amino acids. Here the CDR3 reads CASSPRRADIGELFF. The CDR3 bases are TGTGCCAGCAGCCCACGCCGGGCCGATATCGGGGAGCTGTTTTTT.

This chain connects TRBV5-6 to TRBJ2-5, with D hard to call. This CDR3 spans 16 amino acids. V was pared by 3 bases and J by 2 bases, with 17 bases between. Germline loops: CDR1 SGHDT, CDR2 YYEEEE. CDR3 sequence: CASSWTPPSRQETQYF. CDR3 DNA: TGTGCCAGCAGCTGGACCCCCCCCTCAAGACAAGAGACCCAGTACTTC.

The chain joins TRBV3-1 (or the pseudogene TRBV3-2) to TRBJ1-2; 7 bases fit TRBD1. Germline lookup yields CDR1 LGHDT and CDR2 YNNKEL (reference sequence). Trimming took 1 base from V and 6 from J; bases not matched to a gene: 8. The CDR3 has 15 amino acids. CDR3 amino acids: CASSQVPTGYDGYTF. Here the CDR3 DNA reads TGTGCCAGCAGCCAAGTCCCGACAGGGTACGATGGCTACACCTTC.

The rearrangement joins TRBV7-9 to TRBJ2-7, with 12 bases aligning to TRBD1. Germline V gives CDR1 SEHNR, CDR2 FQNEAQ (reference sequence). J gave up 6 bases and V 1 base, and 10 bases lay outside the gene matches. The CDR3 runs to 17 residues. The CDR3 nucleotides read TGTGCCAGCAGCTTAGACTTCCAGGGACAGGGGGCTGGCGAGCAGTACTTC. Residues: CASSLDFQGQGAGEQYF.

CDR3 residues: CASSLEGWQIINTEAFF. The CDR3 bases are TGTGCCAGCAGCTTGGAGGGGTGGCAGATAATAAACACTGAAGCTTTCTTT. V and J are TRBV5-5 and TRBJ1-1; TRBD1 might be the D (5 bases). The CDR3 consists of 17 residues. Per germline, CDR1 SGHKS and CDR2 YYEKEE (reference sequence). Trimming removed 0 bases at V and 2 bases at J, with 17 bases between.

The chain recombines TRBV7-9 with TRBJ2-4, with D maybe TRBD2 (6 bases). The V and J ends lost 1 base and 6 bases respectively, with 10 bases between them. The CDR3 has 14 residues. Germline lookup yields CDR1 SEHNR and CDR2 FQNEAQ (reference sequence). The CDR3 spells CASSLGGGTNIQYF. CDR3 nucleotides: TGTGCCAGCAGCTTAGGAGGAGGGACAAACATTCAGTACTTC.

V is TRBV14 and J is TRBJ1-2, with D unresolved. The CDR3 sequence is 13 residues long. Deletions cut 4 bases from V and 2 bases from J, with 8 bases between. Germline CDR1 reads SGHDN; CDR2 reads FVKESK. This CDR3 is CASSLEQNYGYTF. DNA for the CDR3: TGTGCCAGCAGCCTTGAGCAGAACTATGGCTACACCTTC.

The V and J genes are TRBV3-1 (or the pseudogene TRBV3-2) and TRBJ1-5, with unresolved D. V gave up 1 base and J gave up 0 bases, with 13 bases separating them. This CDR3 is 17 amino acids long. Germline values: CDR1 LGHDT, CDR2 YNNKEL (reference sequence). CDR3 loop: CASSQAGRTFSNQPQHF. For the CDR3, the DNA is TGTGCCAGCAGCCAAGCGGGCAGGACCTTTAGCAATCAGCCCCAGCATTTT.

The chain is built from TRBV5-6 and TRBJ2-6; D not certain. CDR1 is SGHDT and CDR2 is YYEEEE in the germline V gene. CDR3 size: 15 residues. Trimming left V 1 base short and J 0 bases short, with 5 bases between. CDR3 loop: CASSLPNSGANVLTF. In DNA, the CDR3 is TGTGCCAGCAGCTTGCCGAACTCTGGGGCCAACGTCCTGACTTTC.

V and J are TRBV29-1 and TRBJ1-3; tentatively, D is TRBD1 (5 bases). Trimming pared 4 bases from V and 0 bases from J, leaving 10 bases between. There are 14 residues in the CDR3. The V gene's germline CDR1 is SQVTM and CDR2 ANQGSEA. CDR3 nucleotide sequence: TGCAGCGTTGGGGACGGCCTCTCTGGAAACACCATATATTTT. It codes for CSVGDGLSGNTIYF. The full variable domain, completed using reference TRBV29-1 and TRBJ1-3, is SAVISQKPSRDICQRGTSLTIQCQVDSQVTMMFWYRQQPGQSLTLIATANQGSEATYESGFVIDKFPISRPNLTFSTLTVSNMSPEDSSIYLCSVGDGLSGNTIYFGEGSWLTVV.

CDR3 nucleotides: TGTGCCAGCAGCCTTCGGACAGGGAGCTCCTATAATTCACCCCTCCACTTT. Translating it yields CASSLRTGSSYNSPLHF. The chain recombines TRBV4-2 with TRBJ1-6, with 8 bases lining up with TRBD1. V trimming: 4 bases; J trimming: 0 bases; junction bases outside the gene matches: 5. Germline-derived CDR1 and CDR2 are LGHNA and YNFKEQ. This CDR3 has 17 residues.

The CDR3 here is CASSAHQGTYTIYF. The DNA of the CDR3 is TGTGCCAGCAGCGCCCACCAGGGGACCTACACCATATATTTT. This chain joins TRBV9 and TRBJ1-3, with a tentative D call TRBD1 (6 bases). The germline gives CDR1 SGDLS, CDR2 YYNGEE. Deletions cut 3 bases from V and 8 bases from J, with 15 bases between. This CDR3 is built from 14 residues.

The genes are TRBV11-3 and TRBJ2-5, with 7 bases that match TRBD2. Germline V gene sequence: CDR1 SGHNT, CDR2 YENEEA. The V and J ends lost 0 bases and 3 bases, in that order; junction bases with no gene match: 4. CDR3 size: 15 residues. CDR3 loop: CASSLDQGGEETQYF. CDR3 bases: TGTGCCAGCAGCTTAGACCAGGGAGGGGAAGAGACCCAGTACTTC.

V is TRBV11-2 and J is TRBJ1-1; 8 nucleotides match TRBD1. Germline V gene lookup returns CDR1 SGHAT and CDR2 FQNNGV. V lost 1 base to trimming and J lost 1 base; unmatched junction nucleotides: 11. The CDR3 sequence is 18 residues long. The CDR3 loop reads CASSLGWEAGGGNTEAFF. In DNA, the CDR3 is TGTGCCAGCAGCTTAGGTTGGGAGGCAGGGGGCGGGAACACTGAAGCTTTCTTT.

This clone was found a few times. The V call is TRBV19, the J call TRBJ2-7; D not resolved. The CDR3 covers 14 residues. Trimming pared 5 bases from V and 0 bases from J, leaving 11 bases between. Germline V gives CDR1 LNHDA, CDR2 SQIVND (reference sequence). CDR3 coding DNA: TGTGCCAGTAGTTCACGGGTTCCCTCCTACGAGCAGTACTTC. Protein product: CASSSRVPSYEQYF. The complete variable domain, with remaining parts taken from reference TRBV19 and TRBJ2-7, reads DGGITQSPKYLFRKEGQNVTLSCEQNLNHDAMYWYRQDPGQGLRLIYYSQIVNDFQKGDIAEGYSVSREKKESFPLTVTSAQKNPTAFYLCASSSRVPSYEQYFGPGTRLTVT.

This clone was seen only a few times. The rearrangement links TRBV6-2 or TRBV6-3 to TRBJ2-2, with 13 bases lining up with TRBD2. Germline CDR1 and CDR2: MNHEY and SVGEGT. The CDR3 runs 15 residues. Trimming cost V 2 bases and J 7 bases; bases outside gene matches: 1. CDR3 sequence reads: CASSYGTSGIGELFF. DNA for the CDR3: TGTGCCAGCAGTTACGGGACTAGCGGGATCGGGGAGCTGTTTTTT.

J is TRBJ2-3 and V is TRBV9, with 9 bases identical to TRBD2. The J segment lost 2 bases and the V segment lost 0 bases, leaving 4 bases of the junction unmatched. Germline CDR1 is SGDLS and CDR2 is YYNGEE. This CDR3 has 16 amino acids. DNA of the CDR3: TGTGCCAGCAGCGTAGGGGCTAGCGGGGCCACAGATACGCAGTATTTT. Translating gives CASSVGASGATDTQYF. Using reference TRBV9 and TRBJ2-3 for the parts outside the CDR3, the full variable domain is DSGVTQTPKHLITATGQRVTLRCSPRSGDLSVYWYQQSLDQGLQFLIQYYNGEERAKGNILERFSAQQFPDLHSELNLSSLELGDSALYFCASSVGASGATDTQYFGPGTRLTVL.